Here is one TCR beta chain with its context. As processed by the authors: Reference gene primers were amplified, and this amplification served to estimate nucleated cell counts. Profiling relied on immunoSEQ multiplex PCR, and the TCRdb table lists in-frame clones only, not all of them. Clone size and the V and J calls come from that table; the DNA yielded D and trimming. The repertoire holds about 300,000 clones, with roughly nine tenths as singletons. This specimen comes from a study of blood T cell repertoires in COVID-19. Across the study: Researchers got acute and convalescent COVID-19 samples from the United States, Italy and Spain. T cells, B-cell-depleted T cells, or PBMCs provided the cDNA or gDNA that served as material.

Seattle-derived patients entered the study during active infection and were followed longitudinally. Per the germline V gene, CDR1 is GTSNPN and CDR2 is SVGIG (reference sequence). The CDR3 has 14 amino acids. The V gene end was trimmed by 4 bases and the J gene end by 1 base; junction bases not matched to a gene: 6. The genes are TRBV30 and TRBJ2-5, with TRBD2 matching over 7 bases. The material sequenced was peripheral blood. This sequence was found in a woman in her twenties or thirties with COVID-19, enrolled during active disease. The CDR3 sequence: CAWNTGGLQETQYF. CDR3 bases: TGTGCCTGGAACACGGGAGGCCTCCAAGAGACCCAGTACTTC. The full variable domain, rest sourced from reference TRBV30 and TRBJ2-5, is SQTIHQWPATLVQPVGSPLSLECTVEGTSNPNLYWYRQAAGRGLQLLFYSVGIGQISSEVPQNLSASRPQDRQFILSSKKLLLSDSGFYLCAWNTGGLQETQYFGPGTRLLVL.